This entry lists 20 T cell receptor beta chains sequenced from one sample in a study of T cell repertoires in cytomegalovirus infection. TCRdb redid the calling of the reads with MiXCR, one entry per CDR3 protein. The table has just under 550,000 distinct CDR3 sequences, about 30% seen once. Material for sequencing was PBMCs. The receptors were gathered from a human donor in good health (CMV status not recorded). Some clones in this sample may be carry-over from other donors' samples.

The V call is TRBV11-2, the J call TRBJ2-3; D is uncertain. The ends were cut back, 1 base at V and 3 bases at J, with 11 bases in the middle. The CDR3 loop spans 15 amino acids. Per germline, CDR1 SGHAT and CDR2 FQNNGV. CDR3 coding DNA: TGTGCCAGCAGCTTAGTTTCGAGTCGGACAGATACGCAGTATTTT. Encoded protein: CASSLVSSRTDTQYF.

This clonotype was picked up many times. The V call is TRBV7-2, the J call TRBJ2-3; D is unclear. Germline V gives CDR1 SGHTA, CDR2 FQGNSA. This CDR3 is built from 15 residues. V dropped 2 bases and J dropped 4 bases, with 13 bases sitting between them. This chain's CDR3 is CASSLSLVSSDTQYF. For the CDR3, the DNA is TGTGCCAGCAGCTTATCCCTAGTTTCGTCAGATACGCAGTATTTT.

The chain carries TRBV29-1 and TRBJ2-2; TRBD1 agrees at 8 bases. The CDR3 spans 16 residues. Germline values: CDR1 SQVTM, CDR2 ANQGSEA. The J segment lost 1 base and the V segment lost 4 bases, leaving 8 bases of the junction unmatched. The CDR3, as DNA: TGCAGCGTTGTTTCCTATGACAGGGGGAACACCGGGGAGCTGTTTTTT. It encodes CSVVSYDRGNTGELFF.

The chain employs TRBV7-2 and TRBJ1-2; D gene uncertain. This CDR3 spans 14 amino acids. V was trimmed by 4 bases and J by 10 bases, leaving 19 bases between them. The germline CDR1 and CDR2 sequences are SGHTA and FQGNSA. The DNA of the CDR3 is TGTGCCAGCAGCTCCAGCCCCAGTACTACAGTCTACACCTTC. It translates to CASSSSPSTTVYTF.

This chain connects TRBV5-5 to TRBJ1-2; D is uncertain. Trimming left V 2 bases short and J 2 bases short, with 10 bases between. Germline values: CDR1 SGHKS, CDR2 YYEKEE (reference sequence). The CDR3 spans 14 residues. CDR3 region: CASSLYISNYGYTF. The CDR3 DNA reads TGTGCCAGCAGCTTATATATATCCAACTATGGCTACACCTTC. Supplemented by reference TRBV5-5 and TRBJ1-2, the full variable domain reads DAGVTQSPTHLIKTRGQQVTLRCSPISGHKSVSWYQQVLGQGPQFIFQYYEKEERGRGNFPDRFSARQFPNYSSELNVNALLLGDSALYLCASSLYISNYGYTFGSGTRLTVV.

In this sample, this clonotype turned up a few times. The chain couples TRBV14 to TRBJ2-1; D remains unclear. The CDR3 spans 18 residues. The germline CDR1 and CDR2 sequences are SGHDN and FVKESK. The ends were cut back, 0 bases at V and 8 bases at J, with 23 bases in the middle. The CDR3 DNA reads as TGTGCCAGCAGCCAAGAGGAAGGCCAGCAGGCCCGAGGCGATGAGCAGTTCTTC. It translates to CASSQEEGQQARGDEQFF.

This clonotype was counted between two and nine times. V gene TRBV5-4 combines with J gene TRBJ2-1, with D possibly called TRBD1 or TRBD2 (5 bases each). Trimming took off 2 bases at V and 8 bases at J, with 14 bases between the two ends. The CDR3 runs 14 residues. Germline V gene sequence: CDR1 SGHNT, CDR2 YYREEE (reference sequence). The CDR3 DNA sequence: TGTGCCAGCAGCTTTCTGGTTAGGGGAGATGAGCAGTTCTTC. Its protein product is CASSFLVRGDEQFF.

This rearrangement joins TRBV3-1 to TRBJ1-3; D gene uncertain. The V end lost 0 bases, the J end lost 9 bases, and 6 bases lay between the germline ends. CDR1 is LGHDT, CDR2 YNNKEL, per germline (reference sequence). This CDR3 contains 12 residues. The CDR3 nucleotides read TGTGCCAGCAGCCAAGAAGAAAGCACCATATATTTT. It specifies CASSQEESTIYF.

The chain has TRBV7-2 and TRBJ2-5; 8 bases are shared with TRBD2. V lost 5 bases and J lost 4; bases outside the gene matches: 15. This CDR3 contains 17 residues. CDR1 SGHTA and CDR2 FQGNSA come from the germline V gene. The CDR3 DNA sequence: TGTGCCAGCAGCAGAAGACTAGCGCGTTCTATAGGAGAGACCCAGTACTTC. Translated: CASSRRLARSIGETQYF.

V is TRBV20-1 and J is TRBJ2-3; 7 bases match TRBD1. The CDR3 extends over 17 amino acids. CDR1 and CDR2 from the germline V gene are DFQATT and SNEGSKA (reference sequence). The trim removed 1 base at V and 2 bases at J, leaving 12 bases unmatched. The chain's CDR3 is CSARGQGWTGPTDTQYF. The DNA for the CDR3 is TGCAGTGCTAGAGGCCAAGGGTGGACAGGACCCACAGATACGCAGTATTTT.

V and J are TRBV29-1 and TRBJ2-7, with D hard to call. V lost 6 bases, J lost 5 bases, and 11 bases lay in between. CDR3 length: 11 amino acids. CDR1 and CDR2 from the germline V gene are SQVTM and ANQGSEA. The CDR3 DNA sequence: TGCAGCGTCCAAAATGGGGACGAGCAGTACTTC. It translates to CSVQNGDEQYF.

This clonotype was counted a few times. The chain couples TRBV12-3 or TRBV12-4 to TRBJ2-7; D remains unclear. The length of the CDR3 is 13 residues. The V end was cut by 3 bases, the J end by 0 bases, with 6 bases between. The CDR3 loop reads CASSFRVSYEQYV. The CDR3 DNA is TGTGCCAGCAGTTTTAGGGTCTCCTACGAGCAGTACGTC.

This clonotype has a handful of counts. The chain employs TRBV7-2 and TRBJ2-7; 7 positions agree with TRBD2. This CDR3 contains 14 residues. The V gene's germline CDR1 is SGHTA and CDR2 FQGNSA. The ends lost 5 bases at V and 2 bases at J; junction bases unmatched: 6. In nucleotides, the CDR3 is TGTGCCAGCAGCCGCGCCGGGACTACCTACGAGCAGTACTTC. Protein sequence: CASSRAGTTYEQYF.

The rearrangement joins TRBV6-1 to TRBJ2-7; D is perhaps TRBD1 or TRBD2 (5 bases each). This CDR3 is 15 amino acids long. Germline V lookup: CDR1 MNHNS, CDR2 SASEGT. V shed 5 bases and J shed 6 bases, with 20 bases lying between them. The chain's CDR3 is CASSSSLPGQGEQYV. As DNA, the CDR3 is TGTGCCAGCAGTTCCTCTCTCCCGGGGCAGGGCGAGCAGTACGTC.

The V gene is TRBV28, the J gene TRBJ2-1; maybe TRBD1 (6 bases). With 4 bases removed from V and 9 bases from J, the gap between germline ends came to 19 bases. Per the germline V gene, CDR1 is MDHEN and CDR2 is SYDVKM. The length of the CDR3 is 15 residues. DNA of the CDR3: TGTGCCAGCAGTTCCCCACAGGGTAAGGCATTTGAGCAGTTCTTC. Translating it yields CASSSPQGKAFEQFF.

The chain has TRBV19 and TRBJ2-5; TRBD1 or TRBD2 may be the D gene (5 bases each). This CDR3 has 16 residues. Germline V gene data show CDR1 as LNHDA and CDR2 as SQIVND (reference sequence). V was trimmed by 3 bases and J by 2 bases, leaving 16 bases between them. The CDR3 loop reads CASSMVGGRDQETQYF. The CDR3 coding sequence is TGTGCCAGTAGTATGGTTGGGGGACGGGATCAAGAGACCCAGTACTTC. The full variable domain, rest sourced from reference TRBV19 and TRBJ2-5, is DGGITQSPKYLFRKEGQNVTLSCEQNLNHDAMYWYRQDPGQGLRLIYYSQIVNDFQKGDIAEGYSVSREKKESFPLTVTSAQKNPTAFYLCASSMVGGRDQETQYFGPGTRLLVL.

A few counts support this clonotype. The J gene is TRBJ1-5, the V gene TRBV28, with D unclear. The germline gives CDR1 MDHEN, CDR2 SYDVKM. The length of the CDR3 is 14 residues. Trimming took 5 bases from V and 2 from J, leaving 10 bases between them. The CDR3 DNA follows: TGTGCCAGCAGTACCCCACAGCGCAATCAGCCCCAGCATTTT. This encodes CASSTPQRNQPQHF. Full variable domain (remainder filled in from reference TRBV28 and TRBJ1-5): DVKVTQSSRYLVKRTGEKVFLECVQDMDHENMFWYRQDPGLGLRLIYFSYDVKMKEKGDIPEGYSVSREKKERFSLILESASTNQTSMYLCASSTPQRNQPQHFGDGTRLSIL.

This chain joins TRBV19 and TRBJ2-6, with 12 bases that match TRBD1. J was trimmed by 3 bases and V by 10 bases; bases with no gene match: 19. Germline loops: CDR1 LNHDA, CDR2 SQIVND (reference sequence). This CDR3 has 20 residues. The CDR3 is CATAGWDRGLPRDGANVLTF. In DNA form, the CDR3 reads TGTGCCACCGCGGGCTGGGACAGGGGGCTTCCGAGGGATGGGGCCAACGTCCTGACTTTC.

At least ten counts were recorded for this clonotype. J is TRBJ2-5 and V is TRBV12-3 or TRBV12-4; TRBD2 matches at 13 bases. This CDR3 region has 15 residues. The J segment lost 2 bases and the V segment lost 6 bases, leaving 3 bases of the junction unmatched. The DNA for the CDR3 is TGTGCCAGCAGCCGGACTAGCGGGGGACAAGAGACCCAGTACTTC. Amino acid sequence: CASSRTSGGQETQYF.

The J gene is TRBJ1-1, the V gene TRBV7-2; D is uncertain. The CDR3 totals 14 residues. Germline V CDR1 and CDR2: SGHTA, FQGNSA. Trimming took off 5 bases at V and 0 bases at J, with 10 bases between the two ends. The CDR3 sequence is CASSAMAVNTEAFF. The CDR3 region has the DNA TGTGCCAGCAGCGCGATGGCAGTGAACACTGAAGCTTTCTTT.